Presented here are 5 T cell receptor beta chains from one specimen sequenced in a study of blood T cell repertoires in COVID-19 (TCRdb year 2020). Library creation used the immunoSEQ multiplex PCR assay. The immuneACCESS repertoire file appears here via TCRdb, limited to in-frame rearrangements. These files lack a portion of the clones; in checked studies, under half of the deficit traces to unresolved V genes, and the cause of the others is not known. For this sample the table gives over 300,000 clones, of which roughly 90% were detected only once. Together, the top ten hold 6.5% of the sample. Sequenced: peripheral blood. The receptor set was obtained from a man between 18 and 35 years old with active or convalescent COVID-19.

The gene calls are TRBV11-2 and TRBJ2-3; TRBD2 agrees at 9 bases. This CDR3 is built from 17 residues. Per the germline V gene, CDR1 is SGHAT and CDR2 is FQNNGV. V shed 4 bases, J shed 2 bases, and the junction held 10 bases outside the gene matches. Here the CDR3 reads CASSYPGLASATDTQYF. The CDR3 nucleotides are TGTGCCAGCAGCTACCCGGGACTAGCCTCGGCCACAGATACGCAGTATTTT.

The rearrangement uses TRBV29-1 and TRBJ2-3, with 7 bases fitting TRBD1. The CDR3 extends over 14 amino acids. The V segment lost 2 bases and the J segment 3 bases; nucleotides outside the gene matches: 5. Germline assignment: CDR1 SQVTM and CDR2 ANQGSEA. The CDR3 bases are TGCAGCGTTGAACGGTGGGACAGAACAGATACGCAGTATTTT. This codes for CSVERWDRTDTQYF.

The genes are TRBV2 and TRBJ2-7; D is perhaps TRBD1 (6 bases). Germline V gene data show CDR1 as SNHLY and CDR2 as FYNNEI. This CDR3 has 14 amino acids. The V end lost 4 bases, the J end lost 3 bases, and 13 bases lay between the germline ends. The CDR3 here is CASSADRLGYEQYF. The DNA of the CDR3 is TGTGCCAGCAGTGCAGACAGGCTTGGCTACGAGCAGTACTTC.

CDR3 in DNA: TGTGCCAGCAGTTACCCCCAGCGGGACTCGAAACAGACCCAGTACTTC. Translating gives CASSYPQRDSKQTQYF. V is TRBV6-6 and J is TRBJ2-5; 7 bases align to TRBD2. V lost 2 bases to trimming and J lost 6 bases; unmatched junction nucleotides: 12. From germline, CDR1 is MNHNY and CDR2 SVGAGI (reference sequence). The CDR3 has 16 amino acids.

The sample holds a few counts of this clone. The rearrangement uses TRBV6-5 and TRBJ1-6, with a possible D match to TRBD1 (5 bases). Trimming removed 2 bases at V and 15 bases at J, with 17 bases between. CDR3 size: 14 residues. Germline V gene data show CDR1 as MNHEY and CDR2 as SVGAGI. The CDR3 bases are TGTGCCAGCAGTTACAGTCGGGAGACGGGGGTCCTCCACTTT. Residues: CASSYSRETGVLHF.